This T cell receptor (beta chain) was identified during a study of blood T cell repertoires in COVID-19. Study information: Samples representing acute and convalescent COVID-19 were sourced from the United States, Italy and Spain. From T cells, B-cell-depleted T cells, or PBMCs came the material, which was cDNA or gDNA.

Source study methods: Scientists estimated how many nucleated cells there were by amplifying reference gene primers. Here immunoSEQ multiplex PCR was the method, and the copy in TCRdb shows in-frame clones only, minus some. The DNA was the basis for D and trimming; V, J and clone size are from that table. The data show 95,000 to 150,000 clones, roughly 88% seen once. This CDR3 spans 15 amino acids. In germline, CDR1 is SNHLY, CDR2 FYNNEI. V lost 3 bases, J lost 7 bases, and 5 bases stayed unmatched. What was sequenced was peripheral blood. This rearrangement joins TRBV2 to TRBJ1-6, with 8 nucleotides matching TRBD1. The source of this sequence is a woman aged 80 or over with acute or convalescent COVID-19. The CDR3 DNA is TGTGCCAGCAGTGATCGGACAGGGAGAAATTCACCCCTCCACTTT. Its translation is CASSDRTGRNSPLHF.